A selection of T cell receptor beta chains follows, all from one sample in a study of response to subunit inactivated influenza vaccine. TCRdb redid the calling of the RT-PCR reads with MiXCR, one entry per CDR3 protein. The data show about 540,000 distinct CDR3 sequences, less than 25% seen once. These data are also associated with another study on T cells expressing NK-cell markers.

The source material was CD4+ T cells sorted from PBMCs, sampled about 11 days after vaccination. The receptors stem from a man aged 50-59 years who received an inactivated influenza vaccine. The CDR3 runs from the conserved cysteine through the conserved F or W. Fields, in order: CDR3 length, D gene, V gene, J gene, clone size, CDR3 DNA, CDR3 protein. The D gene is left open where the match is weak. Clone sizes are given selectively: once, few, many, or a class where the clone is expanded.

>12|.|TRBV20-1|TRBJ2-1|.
TGCAGTGCCCCTCGAACATTGAATGAGCAGTTCTTC
CSAPRTLNEQFF
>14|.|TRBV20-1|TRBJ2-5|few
TGCAGTGCTCCACCGAGGCAGAACCAAGAGACCCAGTACTTC
CSAPPRQNQETQYF
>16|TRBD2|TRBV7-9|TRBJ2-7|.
TGTGCCAACAGCCTACGGACTAGCGGGGCCAGCTACGAGCAGTACTTC
CANSLRTSGASYEQYF
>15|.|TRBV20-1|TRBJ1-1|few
TGCAGTGCTAGAGTCCTTGGGGGCGCGAACACTGAAGCTTTCTTT
CSARVLGGANTEAFF
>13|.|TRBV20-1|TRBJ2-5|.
TGCAGTGCTAGCCCGCAGGGGGGTGAGACCCAGTACTTC
CSASPQGGETQYF
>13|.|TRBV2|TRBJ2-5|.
TGTGCCAGCTCGGGACACCTAAAAGAGACCCAGTACTTC
CASSGHLKETQYF
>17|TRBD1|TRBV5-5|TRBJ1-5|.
TGTGCCAGCAGCTTGGAGTTCCGGGACAGGCGCAATCAGCCCCAGCATTTT
CASSLEFRDRRNQPQHF
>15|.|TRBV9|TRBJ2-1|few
TGTGCCAGCAGCGTAGCTCATCGCTCTCCCAGTGAGCAGTTCTTC
CASSVAHRSPSEQFF
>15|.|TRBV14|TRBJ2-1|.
TGTGCCAGCAGCCCCAAAAGTGGACGGCTCAATGAGCAGTTCTTC
CASSPKSGRLNEQFF
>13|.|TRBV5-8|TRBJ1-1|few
TGTGCCAGCAGCTGGGGGGGGGCACCCACCGCTTTCTTT
CASSWGGAPTAFF
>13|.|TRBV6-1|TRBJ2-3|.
TGTGCCAGCGGGGTTCCCTCCACAGATACGCAGTATTTT
CASGVPSTDTQYF
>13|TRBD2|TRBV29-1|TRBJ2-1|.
TGCAGCGCGATAGCGGGGGGAAGAAATGAGCAGTTCTTC
CSAIAGGRNEQFF
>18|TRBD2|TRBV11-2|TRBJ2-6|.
TGTGCCAGCAGCGGAGGGGGACTAGCGGGAGGAGGGGCCAACGTCCTGACTTTC
CASSGGGLAGGGANVLTF
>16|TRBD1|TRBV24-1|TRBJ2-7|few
TGTGCCACCAGTGACCATCCGGGACAGGGACCCTACGAGCAGTACTTC
CATSDHPGQGPYEQYF
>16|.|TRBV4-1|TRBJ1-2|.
TGCGCCAGCAGATATGGTGGGCAGGGCAAGAACTATGGCTACACCTTC
CASRYGGQGKNYGYTF
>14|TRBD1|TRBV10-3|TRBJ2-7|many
TGTGCCATCAGTGTTGACAGGGGGCTGTACGAGCAGTACTTC
CAISVDRGLYEQYF
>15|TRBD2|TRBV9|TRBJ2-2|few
TGTGCCAGCAGTGGGACTAGCGGGAGCTCCGGGGAGCTGTTTTTT
CASSGTSGSSGELFF
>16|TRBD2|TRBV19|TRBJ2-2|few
TGTGCCAGTACCTTTAGCGGGAGGGCAGGCACCGGGGAGCTGTTTTTT
CASTFSGRAGTGELFF
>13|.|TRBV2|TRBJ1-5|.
TGTGCCAGCAGTTTTAGGGAGACTCAGCCCCAGCATTTT
CASSFRETQPQHF
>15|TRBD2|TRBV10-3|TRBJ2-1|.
TGTGCCATCAGTCCGACTAGCGGGGGCTTAGGGGAGCAGTTCTTC
CAISPTSGGLGEQFF
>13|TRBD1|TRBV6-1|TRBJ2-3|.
TGTGCCAGCAGGGGACAGGGACCCGATACGCAGTATTTT
CASRGQGPDTQYF
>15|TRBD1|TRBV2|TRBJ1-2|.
TGTGCCAGCAGTGAAAAACAGGGGGCTGTCTATGGCTACACCTTC
CASSEKQGAVYGYTF
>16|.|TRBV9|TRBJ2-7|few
TGTGCCAGCAGCGTGGCCGGGACCCAGCCTACCTACGAGCAGTACTTC
CASSVAGTQPTYEQYF
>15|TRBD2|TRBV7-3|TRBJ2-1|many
TGTGCCAGCAGCTCGGGACTAGCGTCCTACAATGAGCAGTTCTTC
CASSSGLASYNEQFF
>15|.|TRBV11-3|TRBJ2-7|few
TGTGCCAGCAGCTTAGATCCCAGGGCCCCCCACGAGCAGTACTTC
CASSLDPRAPHEQYF
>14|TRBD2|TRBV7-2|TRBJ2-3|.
TGTGCCAGCAGCGAGGGACTAGCGGGGGGTGGGCAGTATTTT
CASSEGLAGGGQYF